This is a list of T cell receptor beta chains from one sample in a study of blood T cell repertoires in COVID-19. The method was immunoSEQ multiplex PCR; TCRdb's version includes in-frame clones alone and lacks a portion of them. The table has 250,000 to 350,000 clones, approximately 85% seen once. The material sequenced was peripheral blood. These receptors all stem from a human donor with COVID-19, enrolled during active disease. The donor label of this sample is uncertain. Both conserved end residues are part of each CDR3. Each record gives: clone size, V gene, J gene, D gene, CDR3 protein, CDR3 DNA. A D gene is named only where the DNA matches it firmly. Only some rows state a clone size, as once, few, many or a class for expanded clones.

clone_size: -; v_call: TRBV19; j_call: TRBJ2-1; d_call: TRBD2; cdr3_aa: CASSRGLAGAHEQFF; cdr3_nt: TGTGCCAGTAGCAGAGGACTAGCGGGAGCGCATGAGCAGTTCTTC
clone_size: -; v_call: TRBV5-4; j_call: TRBJ2-1; d_call: -; cdr3_aa: CASSNTGPNEQFF; cdr3_nt: TGTGCCAGCAGCAATACAGGGCCCAATGAGCAGTTCTTC
clone_size: -; v_call: TRBV28; j_call: TRBJ2-1; d_call: TRBD2; cdr3_aa: CASSPSRLAGFLHEQFF; cdr3_nt: TGTGCCAGCAGTCCCTCCCGACTAGCGGGATTTCTTCATGAGCAGTTCTTC
clone_size: -; v_call: TRBV5-4; j_call: TRBJ2-7; d_call: TRBD1; cdr3_aa: CASSSGQGRYEQYF; cdr3_nt: TGTGCCAGCAGCTCGGGACAGGGGAGGTACGAGCAGTACTTC
clone_size: once; v_call: TRBV5-1; j_call: TRBJ1-1; d_call: TRBD1; cdr3_aa: CASSVDRVVGTEAFF; cdr3_nt: TGCGCCAGCAGCGTCGACAGGGTTGTCGGCACTGAAGCTTTCTTT
clone_size: -; v_call: TRBV9; j_call: TRBJ1-6; d_call: -; cdr3_aa: CASSPSRTENSPLHF; cdr3_nt: TGTGCCAGCAGCCCCTCAAGGACAGAAAATTCACCCCTCCACTTT
clone_size: -; v_call: TRBV6-5; j_call: TRBJ2-1; d_call: TRBD1; cdr3_aa: CASQTTGPYNEQFF; cdr3_nt: TGTGCCAGCCAGACGACAGGGCCTTACAATGAGCAGTTCTTC
clone_size: once; v_call: TRBV3-1/TRBV3-2; j_call: TRBJ2-7; d_call: -; cdr3_aa: CASSQGFTRIFSEQYF; cdr3_nt: TGTGCCAGCAGCCAGGGGTTTACTAGGATTTTCTCCGAGCAGTACTTC
clone_size: -; v_call: TRBV27; j_call: TRBJ2-1; d_call: TRBD2; cdr3_aa: CASSGLAGGDNEQFF; cdr3_nt: TGTGCCAGCAGCGGGCTAGCGGGAGGGGACAATGAGCAGTTCTTC
clone_size: -; v_call: TRBV25-1; j_call: TRBJ1-6; d_call: TRBD1; cdr3_aa: CASSEFGGQGNSPLHF; cdr3_nt: TGTGCCAGCAGTGAATTTGGGGGACAGGGGAATTCACCCCTCCACTTT
clone_size: once; v_call: TRBV5-1; j_call: TRBJ1-6; d_call: TRBD1; cdr3_aa: CASSLETGGGSPLHF; cdr3_nt: TGCGCCAGCAGCTTGGAGACAGGGGGCGGTTCACCCCTCCACTTT
clone_size: few; v_call: TRBV28; j_call: TRBJ2-7; d_call: -; cdr3_aa: CASRPTAAYEQYF; cdr3_nt: TGTGCCAGCAGGCCGACAGCAGCCTACGAGCAGTACTTC
clone_size: -; v_call: TRBV5-1; j_call: TRBJ2-2; d_call: TRBD2; cdr3_aa: CASSLVSSGTGELFF; cdr3_nt: TGCGCCAGCAGCTTGGTTTCTAGCGGGACCGGGGAGCTGTTTTTT
clone_size: few; v_call: TRBV7-9; j_call: TRBJ1-2; d_call: -; cdr3_aa: CASSLEGYTGYGYTF; cdr3_nt: TGTGCCAGCAGCTTAGAGGGTTACACAGGTTATGGCTACACCTTC
clone_size: -; v_call: TRBV6-5; j_call: TRBJ1-2; d_call: -; cdr3_aa: CASSYSQTAYGYTF; cdr3_nt: TGTGCCAGCAGTTACTCCCAGACAGCGTATGGCTACACCTTC
clone_size: -; v_call: TRBV4-1; j_call: TRBJ1-2; d_call: -; cdr3_aa: CASSQSQDSLYGYTF; cdr3_nt: TGCGCCAGCAGCCAATCCCAAGACAGTCTTTATGGCTACACCTTC
clone_size: once; v_call: TRBV10-2; j_call: TRBJ2-3; d_call: TRBD1; cdr3_aa: CASRDRGTDTQYF; cdr3_nt: TGCGCCAGCCGGGACAGGGGCACAGATACGCAGTATTTT
clone_size: -; v_call: TRBV25-1; j_call: TRBJ1-6; d_call: -; cdr3_aa: CASSERGSNSPLHF; cdr3_nt: TGTGCCAGCAGTGAACGTGGCAGTAACTCACCCCTCCACTTT
clone_size: -; v_call: TRBV19; j_call: TRBJ1-1; d_call: -; cdr3_aa: CASKEGAEAFF; cdr3_nt: TGTGCCAGTAAGGAGGGAGCTGAAGCTTTCTTT
clone_size: -; v_call: TRBV3-1/TRBV3-2; j_call: TRBJ1-4; d_call: TRBD1; cdr3_aa: CASSTGQGNEKLFF; cdr3_nt: TGTGCCAGCAGCACGGGACAGGGAAATGAAAAACTGTTTTTT
clone_size: -; v_call: TRBV27; j_call: TRBJ1-1; d_call: TRBD1; cdr3_aa: CASSLWGTGGTEAFF; cdr3_nt: TGTGCCAGCAGTTTATGGGGGACAGGGGGCACTGAAGCTTTCTTT
clone_size: -; v_call: TRBV10-3; j_call: TRBJ1-3; d_call: -; cdr3_aa: CAISDGSSGNTIYF; cdr3_nt: TGTGCCATCAGTGATGGTAGCTCTGGAAACACCATATATTTT
clone_size: -; v_call: TRBV5-4; j_call: TRBJ2-7; d_call: TRBD1; cdr3_aa: CASSPGTGAITYEQYF; cdr3_nt: TGTGCCAGCAGCCCCGGGACAGGGGCCATAACCTACGAGCAGTACTTC
clone_size: -; v_call: TRBV5-6; j_call: TRBJ1-5; d_call: -; cdr3_aa: CASSFRGPLPNQPQHF; cdr3_nt: TGTGCCAGCAGCTTCAGGGGCCCACTACCCAATCAGCCCCAGCATTTT
clone_size: -; v_call: TRBV7-2; j_call: TRBJ2-7; d_call: TRBD2; cdr3_aa: CASGRGPYEQYF; cdr3_nt: TGTGCCAGTGGGAGGGGCCCCTACGAGCAGTACTTC
clone_size: -; v_call: TRBV7-3; j_call: TRBJ2-1; d_call: TRBD2; cdr3_aa: CASSLTGTSGTLKQFF; cdr3_nt: TGTGCCAGTAGTTTGACCGGGACTAGCGGAACCCTGAAACAGTTCTTC
clone_size: -; v_call: TRBV11-2; j_call: TRBJ1-2; d_call: TRBD1; cdr3_aa: CASSAGTGGYGYTF; cdr3_nt: TGTGCCAGCAGCGCCGGGACAGGGGGCTATGGCTACACCTTC
clone_size: -; v_call: TRBV21-1; j_call: TRBJ1-3; d_call: -; cdr3_aa: CASRWTGSGNTIYF; cdr3_nt: TGTGCCAGCAGGTGGACAGGGTCCGGAAACACCATATATTTT
clone_size: few; v_call: TRBV2; j_call: TRBJ1-2; d_call: -; cdr3_aa: CASRGLGGRRYGYTF; cdr3_nt: TGTGCCAGCCGCGGTCTCGGGGGAAGACGCTATGGCTACACCTTC
clone_size: once; v_call: TRBV6-1; j_call: TRBJ2-7; d_call: TRBD2; cdr3_aa: CASSDHAAGDYEQYF; cdr3_nt: TGTGCCAGCAGTGACCACGCAGCGGGAGACTACGAGCAGTACTTC
clone_size: -; v_call: TRBV10-1; j_call: TRBJ2-1; d_call: TRBD1; cdr3_aa: CASINSKTGSSYNEQFF; cdr3_nt: TGCGCCAGCATTAATTCAAAGACAGGGAGCTCCTACAATGAGCAGTTCTTC
clone_size: -; v_call: TRBV28; j_call: TRBJ1-1; d_call: -; cdr3_aa: CASHGPSIVQAFF; cdr3_nt: TGTGCCAGCCATGGCCCATCAATCGTCCAAGCTTTCTTT
clone_size: -; v_call: TRBV5-3; j_call: TRBJ2-5; d_call: TRBD2; cdr3_aa: CARSWKRGPQETQYF; cdr3_nt: TGTGCCAGAAGCTGGAAGCGGGGACCCCAAGAGACCCAGTACTTC
clone_size: -; v_call: TRBV28; j_call: TRBJ2-1; d_call: -; cdr3_aa: CASSFRGGGTEQFF; cdr3_nt: TGTGCCAGCAGTTTTAGGGGAGGGGGTACTGAGCAGTTCTTC
clone_size: -; v_call: TRBV28; j_call: TRBJ2-7; d_call: -; cdr3_aa: CAIHPSGQVYEQYF; cdr3_nt: TGTGCCATCCACCCGTCTGGGCAGGTCTACGAGCAGTACTTC
clone_size: -; v_call: TRBV28; j_call: TRBJ2-1; d_call: TRBD2; cdr3_aa: CASREALAGGYNEQFF; cdr3_nt: TGTGCCAGCCGTGAAGCTCTAGCGGGAGGATACAATGAGCAGTTCTTC
clone_size: once; v_call: TRBV11-2; j_call: TRBJ1-2; d_call: -; cdr3_aa: CASSLDRVAGYTF; cdr3_nt: TGTGCCAGCAGCTTAGACAGGGTGGCTGGCTACACCTTC
clone_size: -; v_call: TRBV6-5; j_call: TRBJ1-2; d_call: -; cdr3_aa: CASSYTANYGYTF; cdr3_nt: TGTGCCAGCAGTTACACAGCTAACTATGGCTACACCTTC
clone_size: -; v_call: TRBV28; j_call: TRBJ1-3; d_call: -; cdr3_aa: CASNSNSGNTIYF; cdr3_nt: TGTGCCAGCAATAGCAACTCTGGAAACACCATATATTTT
clone_size: -; v_call: TRBV19; j_call: TRBJ1-1; d_call: -; cdr3_aa: CASSTDSNLNTEAFF; cdr3_nt: TGTGCCAGTAGTACGGACAGTAATTTAAACACTGAAGCTTTCTTT
clone_size: -; v_call: TRBV12-3/TRBV12-4; j_call: TRBJ2-1; d_call: TRBD2; cdr3_aa: CASVSGGEQFF; cdr3_nt: TGTGCCAGCGTCTCGGGGGGGGAGCAGTTCTTC
clone_size: -; v_call: TRBV7-9; j_call: TRBJ2-3; d_call: -; cdr3_aa: CASSLTRSTDTQYF; cdr3_nt: TGTGCCAGCAGCTTGACTAGAAGCACAGATACGCAGTATTTT
clone_size: -; v_call: TRBV28; j_call: TRBJ1-6; d_call: -; cdr3_aa: CAAAEGSSYNSPLHF; cdr3_nt: TGTGCCGCAGCGGAGGGGAGCTCCTATAATTCACCCCTCCACTTT
clone_size: -; v_call: TRBV6-5; j_call: TRBJ2-7; d_call: -; cdr3_aa: CASSYSSHYEQYF; cdr3_nt: TGTGCCAGCAGTTACTCTTCCCACTACGAGCAGTACTTC
clone_size: -; v_call: TRBV6-5; j_call: TRBJ2-1; d_call: TRBD2; cdr3_aa: CASSFSGSKFF; cdr3_nt: TGTGCCAGCAGTTTTAGCGGGAGCAAGTTCTTC
clone_size: -; v_call: TRBV9; j_call: TRBJ2-2; d_call: TRBD1; cdr3_aa: CASSARDRDTGELFF; cdr3_nt: TGTGCCAGCAGCGCCCGGGACAGGGACACCGGGGAGCTGTTTTTT
clone_size: -; v_call: TRBV3-1/TRBV3-2; j_call: TRBJ1-1; d_call: TRBD1; cdr3_aa: CASSLDVRDREAFF; cdr3_nt: TGTGCCAGCAGCCTCGATGTTCGGGACAGGGAAGCTTTCTTT
clone_size: few; v_call: TRBV11-3; j_call: TRBJ1-1; d_call: -; cdr3_aa: CASSREENTEAFF; cdr3_nt: TGTGCCAGCAGCCGAGAGGAGAACACTGAAGCTTTCTTT
clone_size: once; v_call: TRBV5-6; j_call: TRBJ1-1; d_call: -; cdr3_aa: CASSLVPGAHGGAEAFF; cdr3_nt: TGTGCCAGCAGCTTGGTGCCAGGGGCGCATGGTGGGGCTGAAGCTTTCTTT
clone_size: -; v_call: TRBV11-1; j_call: TRBJ2-3; d_call: TRBD2; cdr3_aa: CASSDGLAADTQYF; cdr3_nt: TGTGCCAGCAGCGACGGACTAGCGGCCGATACGCAGTATTTT
clone_size: -; v_call: TRBV6-1; j_call: TRBJ2-2; d_call: -; cdr3_aa: CASSEIRNTGELFF; cdr3_nt: TGTGCCAGCAGTGAAATCCGGAACACCGGGGAGCTGTTTTTT
clone_size: -; v_call: TRBV6-2/TRBV6-3; j_call: TRBJ1-2; d_call: -; cdr3_aa: CASSLNSYGYTF; cdr3_nt: TGTGCCAGCAGTCTCAACTCGTATGGCTACACCTTC
clone_size: -; v_call: TRBV28; j_call: TRBJ2-1; d_call: -; cdr3_aa: CASSFGGPYNEQFF; cdr3_nt: TGTGCCAGCAGTTTCGGGGGGCCCTACAATGAGCAGTTCTTC
clone_size: -; v_call: TRBV28; j_call: TRBJ1-5; d_call: TRBD1; cdr3_aa: CATGQVTNQPQHF; cdr3_nt: TGTGCCACTGGACAGGTTACTAATCAGCCCCAGCATTTT